The 8 T cell receptor beta chains below all came from one sample that was sequenced in a study of response to subunit inactivated influenza vaccine. TCRdb ran MiXCR on the RT-PCR reads and lists one entry per CDR3 protein. The sample consists of about 780,000 distinct CDR3 sequences, under 20% of them appearing once. The sample here was PBMCs from blood, taken around 5 days after vaccination. The receptors were sampled from a man aged 45-65 years who received an inactivated influenza vaccine.

V is TRBV20-1 and J is TRBJ2-5; D might be TRBD1 (5 bases). The germline CDR1 and CDR2 sequences are DFQATT and SNEGSKA (reference sequence). The V end was cut by 5 bases, the J end by 1 base, with 14 bases between. This CDR3 contains 14 residues. This CDR3 reads CSARTRQPQETQYF. The CDR3 bases are TGCAGTGCTCGAACGAGACAGCCCCAAGAGACCCAGTACTTC.

Ten or more counts support this clonotype. The rearrangement links TRBV28 to TRBJ2-2; TRBD1 matches at 9 bases. CDR1 and CDR2 (germline): MDHEN, SYDVKM. There are 16 residues in the CDR3. V shed 5 bases, J shed 4 bases, and the junction held 8 bases outside the gene matches. CDR3 nucleotides: TGTGCCAGCAGTCCTAGCGGACAGGGGAGCACCGGGGAGCTGTTTTTT. This translates into CASSPSGQGSTGELFF.

There are a few counts of this clonotype. The V and J genes are TRBV11-1 and TRBJ2-3; the D gene is possibly TRBD2 (5 bases). CDR1 is SGHAT, CDR2 FQDESV, per germline (reference sequence). V lost 3 bases, J lost 3 bases, and 22 bases lay in between. This CDR3 has 18 residues. CDR3 sequence reads: CASSFPSSGFVLTDTQYF. CDR3 nucleotides: TGTGCCAGCAGCTTCCCCTCATCGGGGTTCGTCCTTACAGATACGCAGTATTTT.

The CDR3 region is CASRPTGVPNEQFF. In DNA, the CDR3 is TGTGCCAGCAGGCCGACAGGGGTTCCGAATGAGCAGTTCTTC. The chain uses TRBV4-2 and TRBJ2-1; TRBD1 matches 8 bases. CDR3 length equals 14 residues. J gave up 7 bases and V 6 bases, and 8 bases lay outside the gene matches. CDR1 is LGHNA, CDR2 YNFKEQ, per germline.

The V and J genes are TRBV20-1 and TRBJ1-1; D call uncertain. Per germline, CDR1 DFQATT and CDR2 SNEGSKA (reference sequence). The V and J ends lost 2 bases and 1 base respectively, with 11 bases between them. The CDR3 is 14 residues long. CDR3 sequence (DNA): TGCAGTGCTAGAATCGGGAGCCGGAACACTGAAGCTTTCTTT. This gives the protein CSARIGSRNTEAFF.

For this clonotype: Mismatch with germline at one junction end may stem from a read error. The chain carries TRBV6-5 and TRBJ1-5; the match to TRBD1 covers 7 bases. Germline V gene lookup returns CDR1 MNHEY and CDR2 SVGAGI. The CDR3 runs 15 residues. Here the CDR3 DNA reads TGTGTCAGCAGTTACACCCGACAGGGTAACCAGCCCCAGCATTTT. Translating gives CVSSYTRQGNQPQHF.

The chain recombines TRBV5-1 with TRBJ2-5; TRBD2 aligns across 9 bases. The CDR3 extends over 12 amino acids. J gave up 6 bases and V 7 bases, and 4 bases lay outside the gene matches. CDR1 is SGHRS, CDR2 YFSETQ, per germline. CDR3 nucleotides: TGCGCCAGCCGGGCGGGGGGGAAGACCCAGTACTTC. It translates to CASRAGGKTQYF.

This clonotype was seen a few times. The rearrangement joins TRBV5-1 to TRBJ2-7, with no clear D. The V gene lost 9 bases and the J gene lost 2 bases, with 18 bases spanning the gap. This CDR3 contains 14 residues. Per germline, CDR1 SGHRS and CDR2 YFSETQ. The CDR3 spells CATSDGARPYEQYF. The CDR3 region has the DNA TGCGCCACTTCGGACGGCGCGAGACCCTACGAGCAGTACTTC.